The rows below give T cell receptor beta chains drawn from one sample of a study of cytomegalovirus exposure and HLA in healthy donors. The data were produced by immunoSEQ multiplex PCR, yet TCRdb's version contains in-frame clones alone and is incomplete. The sample yields more than 90,000 clones, around 73% seen once. Input material: PBMCs. The origin of the receptors is a woman aged 40 to 50 in good health and CMV-seronegative. Each CDR3 is given with its conserved first and last residue. Each record gives: V gene, J gene, D gene, clone size, CDR3 length, CDR3 DNA, CDR3 protein. The D gene is left open where the match is weak. The size of a clone is reported for some rows only, either as once, few or many, or as a class for expanded clones.

V gene: TRBV13
J gene: TRBJ2-2
D gene: TRBD1
clone size: NA
CDR3 length: 16
CDR3 DNA: TGTGCCAGCAGACCTAGACAGGGGAAGAGAACCGGGGAGCTGTTTTTT
CDR3 protein: CASRPRQGKRTGELFF

V gene: TRBV19
J gene: TRBJ1-2
D gene: TRBD1
clone size: NA
CDR3 length: 14
CDR3 DNA: TGTGCCAGTAGGTTTCCGGGACAGATGAATGGCTACACCTTC
CDR3 protein: CASRFPGQMNGYTF

V gene: TRBV29-1
J gene: TRBJ1-2
D gene: TRBD1
clone size: NA
CDR3 length: 15
CDR3 DNA: TGCAGCGTTGTTCGGACAGGGAGGGCTGGCTATGGCTACACCTTC
CDR3 protein: CSVVRTGRAGYGYTF

V gene: TRBV7-2
J gene: TRBJ1-1
D gene: TRBD1
clone size: NA
CDR3 length: 16
CDR3 DNA: TGTGCCAGCAGCTCCGGCGACAGGGGGCGTCGCACTGAAGCTTTCTTT
CDR3 protein: CASSSGDRGRRTEAFF

V gene: TRBV7-6
J gene: TRBJ1-1
D gene: NA
clone size: few
CDR3 length: 14
CDR3 DNA: TGTGCCAGCAGCTTAGCGGGACAAAACACTGAAGCTTTCTTT
CDR3 protein: CASSLAGQNTEAFF

V gene: TRBV4-2
J gene: TRBJ1-5
D gene: TRBD1
clone size: NA
CDR3 length: 14
CDR3 DNA: TGTGCCAGCAGCCAACAGGGGGCGGCTCAGCCCCAGCATTTT
CDR3 protein: CASSQQGAAQPQHF

V gene: TRBV5-1
J gene: TRBJ2-5
D gene: NA
clone size: NA
CDR3 length: 11
CDR3 DNA: TGCGCCAGCAGCCTTCAAGAGACCCAGTACTTC
CDR3 protein: CASSLQETQYF

V gene: TRBV29-1
J gene: TRBJ2-7
D gene: TRBD1
clone size: NA
CDR3 length: 13
CDR3 DNA: TGCAGCGTTGACAGGCAGGGGGCGGACGAGCAGTACTTC
CDR3 protein: CSVDRQGADEQYF

V gene: TRBV4-2
J gene: TRBJ2-5
D gene: NA
clone size: NA
CDR3 length: 16
CDR3 DNA: TGTGCCAGCAGCCAAGATGGGGGGGCGGGGGCTAGGGCCCAGTACTTC
CDR3 protein: CASSQDGGAGARAQYF

V gene: TRBV6-1
J gene: TRBJ1-4
D gene: NA
clone size: NA
CDR3 length: 14
CDR3 DNA: TGTGCCAGCAGTGCTGGACAGCATAATGAAAAACTGTTTTTT
CDR3 protein: CASSAGQHNEKLFF

V gene: TRBV7-2
J gene: TRBJ2-2
D gene: NA
clone size: NA
CDR3 length: 16
CDR3 DNA: TGTGCCAGCAGCTTCTCTGGGACAATGAACACCGGGGAGCTGTTTTTT
CDR3 protein: CASSFSGTMNTGELFF

V gene: TRBV9
J gene: TRBJ1-2
D gene: NA
clone size: NA
CDR3 length: 16
CDR3 DNA: TGTGCCAGCCCAGTCTCAGGTACAACGACAGGAGCAGGCTACACCTTC
CDR3 protein: CASPVSGTTTGAGYTF

V gene: TRBV5-4
J gene: TRBJ2-3
D gene: NA
clone size: NA
CDR3 length: 18
CDR3 DNA: TGTGCCAGCAGCTTGTGGGAGCGGTCACCTTGGGAGCCAGATACGCAGTATTTT
CDR3 protein: CASSLWERSPWEPDTQYF

V gene: TRBV28
J gene: TRBJ2-1
D gene: NA
clone size: NA
CDR3 length: 15
CDR3 DNA: TGTGCCAGCAGTCCAAGACGGAGCTCCTACAATGAGCAGTTCTTC
CDR3 protein: CASSPRRSSYNEQFF

V gene: TRBV19
J gene: TRBJ2-5
D gene: NA
clone size: NA
CDR3 length: 12
CDR3 DNA: TGTGCCAGCGGGACTCCTTTCGGGACCCAGTACTTC
CDR3 protein: CASGTPFGTQYF